This T cell receptor beta chain emerged from a study of STAT5B mutations in CD4+ large granular lymphocyte leukemia. Study-wide results and limits: 8/27 top patient clones versus 2/35 control clones were TRBV06-family. CD4-sorted patient repertoires seemed more clonal than healthy CD4+ repertoires.

Buffy coats from healthy blood donors served as controls. The survey-level immunoSEQ assay was used. Clones were sequenced by immunoSEQ multiplex PCR, and TCRdb holds only the in-frame ones, with some missing. The sample holds around 24,000 clones, around three quarters seen once. This clone was recorded a few times. The antigen is unknown. Trimming took 5 bases from V and 3 from J; bases not matched to a gene: 5. The CDR3 runs 14 residues. Germline V CDR1 and CDR2: SGHVS, FNYEAQ. This clonotype was obtained from a human donor in good health. The material sequenced was CD4+ T cells from blood buffy coats. This chain connects TRBV7-6 to TRBJ2-5; 8 nucleotides align to TRBD2. The chain's CDR3 is CASSISGTKETQYF. CDR3 sequence (DNA): TGTGCCAGCAGCATTAGCGGGACGAAAGAGACCCAGTACTTC.